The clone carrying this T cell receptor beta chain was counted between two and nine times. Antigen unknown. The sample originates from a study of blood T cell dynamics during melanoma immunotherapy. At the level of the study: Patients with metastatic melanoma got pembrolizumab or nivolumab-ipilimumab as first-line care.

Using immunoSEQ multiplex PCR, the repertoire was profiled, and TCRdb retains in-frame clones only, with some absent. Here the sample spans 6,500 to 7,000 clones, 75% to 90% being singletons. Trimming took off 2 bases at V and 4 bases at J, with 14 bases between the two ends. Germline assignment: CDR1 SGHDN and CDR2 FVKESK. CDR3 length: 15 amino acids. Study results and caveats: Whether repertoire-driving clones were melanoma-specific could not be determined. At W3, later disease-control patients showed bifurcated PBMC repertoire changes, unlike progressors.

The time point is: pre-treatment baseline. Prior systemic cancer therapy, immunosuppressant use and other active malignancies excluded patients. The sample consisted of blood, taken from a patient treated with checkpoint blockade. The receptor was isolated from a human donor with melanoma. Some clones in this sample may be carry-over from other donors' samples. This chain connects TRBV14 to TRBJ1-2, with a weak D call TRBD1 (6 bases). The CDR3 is CASSQLGGVGYGYTF. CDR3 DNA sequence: TGTGCCAGCAGCCAATTAGGGGGAGTTGGCTATGGCTACACCTTC. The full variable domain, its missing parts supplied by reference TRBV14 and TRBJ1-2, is EAGVTQFPSHSVIEKGQTVTLRCDPISGHDNLYWYRRVMGKEIKFLLHFVKESKQDESGMPNNRFLAERTGGTYSTLKVQPAELEDSGVYFCASSQLGGVGYGYTFGSGTRLTVV.